The clone carrying this T cell receptor (beta chain) was detected only once. This CDR3 is built from 13 residues. After removal of 4 bases from V and 5 bases from J, the junction contained 4 bases not matched to a gene. Per germline, CDR1 KGHSH and CDR2 LQKENI. The data belong to a study of cytomegalovirus exposure and HLA in healthy donors. It was with 60 Vbeta and 13 Jbeta primers that the PCR ran. Libraries were prepared by immunoSEQ multiplex PCR; TCRdb keeps only in-frame clonotypes and omits some of them. This sample carries some 110,000 clones, about 74% of them seen once, and the ten largest clones take about 4.4%.

The J gene is TRBJ2-5, the V gene TRBV18; 7 bases are a match to TRBD1. Sample: PBMCs. The source is a woman aged 45-60 years in good health and CMV-seropositive. The CDR3 here is CASSQGAGETQYF. Written as DNA, the CDR3 is TGTGCCAGCTCACAGGGGGCAGGCGAGACCCAGTACTTC.